The present T cell receptor beta chain was sequenced within a study of neurological immune-mediated disorders. Study results and caveats: Expanded clones shared no identical CDR3 amino acid sequences across subjects, which suggested private TCR-beta repertoires in all groups.

Time point specified: longitudinal time-point 2. Synthesis of cDNA was accomplished via 5'RACE employing 10-nucleotide random UMIs. From 15-18 subjects, each sequencing run yielded over 180 million TCR-beta sequences. One entry per CDR3 protein results from TCRdb running MiXCR on the 5' RACE reads. The sample records around 49,000 distinct CDR3 sequences, around 13% being singletons. This clonotype showed up many times. No antigen is known for it. Germline V CDR1 and CDR2: KGHSH, LQKENI. This CDR3 has 15 amino acids. V lost 6 bases and J 1 base, leaving 15 bases between the germline ends. The clonotype comes from a male donor with HTLV-1-associated myelopathy (HAM/TSP). The source material was PBMCs. The chain links TRBV18 to TRBJ2-5; D ambiguous. The CDR3 reads CASSLFATAQETQYF. CDR3 coding DNA: TGTGCCAGCTCCCTCTTCGCCACGGCCCAAGAGACCCAGTACTTC.